A single sample is the source of the 17 T cell receptor beta chains below, sequenced in a study of T cells in women clearing cervical HPV infection. Assay used: immunoSEQ multiplex PCR; TCRdb lists only in-frame clones, some missing. This sample's clone table lists around 38,000 clones. Sequenced: blood buffy coat. These TCRs come from a woman aged 18 to 75 with a cervical HPV16 infection that either progressed to CIN3+ or cleared (not recorded which).

Comment on this clone: The CDR3 goes on 3 residues after the read ends, and that part is filled in from the germline J gene. The V gene is TRBV2, the J gene TRBJ2-3; TRBD2 matches at 9 bases. CDR1 is SNHLY and CDR2 is FYNNEI in the germline V gene. The CDR3 has 17 residues. After removal of 2 bases from V and 1 base from J, the junction contained 7 bases not matched to a gene. CDR3 amino acids: CASSETGLARGTDTQYF. The part of the CDR3 DNA that was read is TGTGCCAGCAGTGAAACAGGACTAGCGCGCGGCACAGATACG.

Worth noting for this clone: The read comes to an end 3 residues before the CDR3 does, leaving the germline J gene to fill in the end. The chain uses TRBV11-2 and TRBJ1-1, with D possibly being TRBD1 (5 bases). Germline values: CDR1 SGHAT, CDR2 FQNNGV. The CDR3 loop spans 13 amino acids. The V end was cut by 4 bases, the J end by 1 base, with 7 bases between. The CDR3 is CASSSQGNTEAFF. The covered CDR3 bases are TGTGCCAGCAGCTCCCAGGGGAACACTGAA.

In regard to this clone: The CDR3 is cut off 3 residues early in the read; its end comes from the germline J gene. V usage is TRBV5-1 and J usage is TRBJ2-5; perhaps TRBD2 as D (6 bases). The CDR3 runs to 15 residues. Germline lookup yields CDR1 SGHRS and CDR2 YFSETQ. V dropped 4 bases and J dropped 5 bases, with 18 bases sitting between them. CDR3 bases read: TGCGCCAGCAGCCCCGCAAAAGGAGGGCCGGAGACC. This gives the protein CASSPAKGGPET. The entire CDR3 reads CASSPAKGGPETQYF.

For this clone: The CDR3 is cut off 3 residues early in the read; its end comes from the germline J gene. The rearrangement uses TRBV10-3 and TRBJ1-4; 8 positions match TRBD1. This CDR3 spans 17 amino acids. Germline V gives CDR1 ENHRY, CDR2 SYGVKD. V lost 0 bases to trimming and J lost 2 bases; unmatched junction nucleotides: 5. CDR3 residues: CAISESITGGTNEKLFF. CDR3 DNA (partial): TGTGCCATCAGTGAGTCGATAACAGGGGGGACTAATGAAAAA.

Note on this clone: The read terminates 3 residues before the CDR3 end, so the remaining end is supplied by the germline J gene. The chain has TRBV30 and TRBJ2-1; D ambiguous. Trimming took 0 bases from V and 7 from J, leaving 7 bases between them. The CDR3 is 12 amino acids. Germline V gene lookup returns CDR1 GTSNPN and CDR2 SVGIG (reference sequence). The CDR3 bases that were read are TGTGCCTGGAGTGTAAGCCTTAATGAG. It codes for CAWSVSLNE. The entire CDR3 protein reads CAWSVSLNEQFF.

Comment on this clone: The read falls 3 residues short of the CDR3 end, and the missing part is taken from the germline J gene. The chain recombines TRBV7-2 with TRBJ1-4; no reliable D call. Trimming took off 5 bases at V and 5 bases at J, with 12 bases between the two ends. The CDR3 is 14 amino acids. CDR1 SGHTA and CDR2 FQGNSA come from the germline V gene. The CDR3 bases that were read are TGTGCCAGCAGCACCTACCTTGAAAATGAAAAA. This gives the protein CASSTYLENEK. The full CDR3 protein reads CASSTYLENEKLFF. The full variable domain, in which reference TRBV7-2 and TRBJ1-4 provide the parts outside the CDR3, is GAGVSQSPSNKVTEKGKDVELRCDPISGHTALYWYRQSLGQGLEFLIYFQGNSAPDKSGLPSDRFSAERTGGSVSTLTIQRTQQEDSAVYLCASSTYLENEKLFFGSGTQLSVL.

Remarks on this clone: The read gets to within 3 residues of the CDR3 end, and the germline J gene fills in the rest. The J gene is TRBJ1-2, the V gene TRBV19; 9 bases map to TRBD1. The CDR3 is made up of 14 amino acids. V shed 3 bases, J shed 6 bases, and the junction held 5 bases outside the gene matches. CDR1 and CDR2 from the germline V gene are LNHDA and SQIVND (reference sequence). The covered CDR3 bases are TGTGCCAGTAGTATGGGACAGGGACGAAATGGC. Translating it yields CASSMGQGRNG. The complete CDR3 protein is CASSMGQGRNGYTF.

On this clone itself: The DNA ends 3 residues before the CDR3 does, and the rest of the CDR3 is filled in from the germline J gene. The chain has TRBV5-4 and TRBJ1-2; D is unresolved. V lost 4 bases to trimming and J lost 7 bases, with 20 bases between them. CDR3 length equals 15 residues. In germline, CDR1 is SGHNT, CDR2 YYREEE (reference sequence). Incomplete CDR3 DNA: TGTGCCAGCAGCATCGCCCCAGGAGGCGGGATTGGC. It is translated as CASSIAPGGGIG. The complete CDR3 protein is CASSIAPGGGIGYTF.

To note about this clone: The read terminates 3 residues before the CDR3 end, so the remaining end is supplied by the germline J gene. The chain combines TRBV5-6 with TRBJ2-1, with D possibly matching TRBD2 (7 bases). The CDR3 is made up of 15 amino acids. Germline loops: CDR1 SGHDT, CDR2 YYEEEE. V was pared by 2 bases and J by 8 bases, with 17 bases between. CDR3 bases read: TGTGCCAGCAGCTTTGGGGGGGCCTTTTCCCATGAG. Its protein product is CASSFGGAFSHE. The full CDR3 protein is CASSFGGAFSHEQFF.

A remark on this clone: The read finishes 3 residues shy of the CDR3 end, and the germline J gene is used to complete it. The genes are TRBV2 and TRBJ1-4, with D perhaps TRBD1 (5 bases). The V gene's germline CDR1 is SNHLY and CDR2 FYNNEI. With 5 bases removed from V and 3 bases from J, the gap between germline ends came to 13 bases. The CDR3 is 15 amino acids. This chain's CDR3 is CASSLDWGANEKLFF. The part of the CDR3 DNA that was read is TGTGCCAGCAGTCTAGACTGGGGGGCTAATGAAAAA.

CDR3 in amino acids: CASSGAGQGSTDTQYF. The sequenced part of the CDR3 DNA is TGTGCCAGTAGTGGTGCCGGACAGGGTTCCACAGATACG. The chain couples TRBV19 to TRBJ2-3; 8 bases match TRBD1. The CDR3 goes on 3 residues after the read ends, and that part is filled in from the germline J gene. The junction had 9 bases not matched to a gene; V was cut back by 5 bases and J by 2 bases. Germline V lookup: CDR1 LNHDA, CDR2 SQIVND (reference sequence). This CDR3 comprises 16 residues.

With regard to this clone: The read gets to within 3 residues of the CDR3 end, and the germline J gene fills in the rest. This chain links TRBV19 with TRBJ2-1, with no clear D. The CDR3 runs 13 residues. The germline V and J ends were trimmed by 9 bases and 0 bases, with 9 bases remaining between them. The germline gives CDR1 LNHDA, CDR2 SQIVND (reference sequence). This CDR3 is CASAFSSYNEQFF. Incomplete CDR3 DNA: TGTGCCAGCGCCTTTAGCTCCTACAATGAG.

Incomplete CDR3 DNA: TGCGCCAGCAGTGAGTCAGGACTAGCGGCATACACCGGGGAG. Protein sequence: CASSESGLAAYTGE. In full, the CDR3 is CASSESGLAAYTGELFF. V gene TRBV10-2 combines with J gene TRBJ2-2, with TRBD2 identical over 10 bases. The CDR3 end is not reached by the read, which stops 3 residues before it; the germline J gene fills it in. The V segment lost 0 bases and the J segment 3 bases; nucleotides outside the gene matches: 4. The length of the CDR3 is 17 residues. CDR1 and CDR2 from the germline V gene are WSHSY and SAAADI.

As concerns this clone: The CDR3 is cut off 3 residues early in the read; its end comes from the germline J gene. The chain combines TRBV19 with TRBJ2-2; D is perhaps TRBD1 (6 bases). With 6 bases removed from V and 1 base from J, the gap between germline ends came to 15 bases. Per the germline V gene, CDR1 is LNHDA and CDR2 is SQIVND (reference sequence). The CDR3 consists of 16 residues. The sequenced CDR3 bases are TGTGCCAGTAGGACAGGCGGTAATCTGAACACCGGGGAG. It codes for CASRTGGNLNTGE. Given in full, the CDR3 is CASRTGGNLNTGELFF.

Regarding this clone: The missing CDR3 end, 3 residues past where the read stops, is filled in from the germline J gene. The chain has TRBV7-9 and TRBJ2-7; TRBD1 might be the D (6 bases). Germline V gives CDR1 SEHNR, CDR2 FQNEAQ (reference sequence). Trimming pared 5 bases from V and 2 bases from J, leaving 13 bases between. This CDR3 contains 14 residues. The CDR3 region is CASSPPGTTYEQYF. CDR3 DNA (partial): TGTGCCAGCAGCCCCCCGGGGACAACCTACGAG. Complete variable domain (other parts from reference TRBV7-9 and TRBJ2-7): DTGVSQNPRHKITKRGQNVTFRCDPISEHNRLYWYRQTLGQGPEFLTYFQNEAQLEKSRLLSDRFSAERPKGSFSTLEIQRTEQGDSAMYLCASSPPGTTYEQYFGPGTRLTVT.

CDR3 DNA (partial): TGTGCCAGCAGTTTAGATCGGGGAGGGGGTCTCGACGAG. Amino acid sequence: CASSLDRGGGLDE. The CDR3 in its entirety is CASSLDRGGGLDEQYF. The chain couples TRBV12-3 or TRBV12-4 to TRBJ2-7; a possible D gene is TRBD2 (7 bases). The read gets to within 3 residues of the CDR3 end, and the germline J gene fills in the rest. The CDR3 contains 16 residues. The V end was cut by 1 base, the J end by 5 bases, with 18 bases between.

On this clone itself: Read sequence stops 3 residues before the CDR3 end, and the germline J gene provides the missing end. J is TRBJ1-3 and V is TRBV5-1; the D gene is possibly TRBD1 (5 bases). In germline, CDR1 is SGHRS, CDR2 YFSETQ. V was clipped by 3 bases and J by 0 bases, with 13 bases between them. The CDR3 is 16 amino acids. The CDR3 reads CASSSQGFGSGNTIYF. Partial CDR3 DNA: TGCGCCAGCAGCTCTCAGGGATTCGGCTCTGGAAACACC.